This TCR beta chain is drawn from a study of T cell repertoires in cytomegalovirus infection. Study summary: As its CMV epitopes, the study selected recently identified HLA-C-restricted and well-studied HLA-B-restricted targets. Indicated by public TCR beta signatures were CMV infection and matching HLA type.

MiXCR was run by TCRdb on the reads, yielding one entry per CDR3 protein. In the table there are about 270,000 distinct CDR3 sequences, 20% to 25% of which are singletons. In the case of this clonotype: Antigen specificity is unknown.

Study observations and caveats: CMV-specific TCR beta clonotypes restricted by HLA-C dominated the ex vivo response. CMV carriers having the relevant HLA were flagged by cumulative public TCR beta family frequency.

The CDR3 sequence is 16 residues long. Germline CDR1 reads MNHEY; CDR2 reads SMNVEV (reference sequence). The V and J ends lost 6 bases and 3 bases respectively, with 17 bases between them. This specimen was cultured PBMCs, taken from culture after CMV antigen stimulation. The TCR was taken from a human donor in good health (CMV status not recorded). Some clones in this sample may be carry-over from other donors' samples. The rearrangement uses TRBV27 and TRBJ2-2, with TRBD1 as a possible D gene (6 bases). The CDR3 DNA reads TGTGCCAGCAGAGTACCGGGACAAAGATACACCGGGGAGCTGTTTTTT. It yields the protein CASRVPGQRYTGELFF.